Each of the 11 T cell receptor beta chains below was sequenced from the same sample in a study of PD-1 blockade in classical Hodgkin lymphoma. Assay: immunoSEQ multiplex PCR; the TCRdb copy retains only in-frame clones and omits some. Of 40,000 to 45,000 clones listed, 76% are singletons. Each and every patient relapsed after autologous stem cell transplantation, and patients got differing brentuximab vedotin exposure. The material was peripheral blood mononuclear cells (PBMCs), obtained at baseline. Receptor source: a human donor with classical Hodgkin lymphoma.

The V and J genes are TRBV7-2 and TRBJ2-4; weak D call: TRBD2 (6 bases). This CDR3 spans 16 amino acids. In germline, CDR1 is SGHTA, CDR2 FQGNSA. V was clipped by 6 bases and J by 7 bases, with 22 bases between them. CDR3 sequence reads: CASSPSPGTLGNIQYF. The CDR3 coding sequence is TGTGCCAGCAGTCCCAGTCCCGGGACTTTGGGCAACATTCAGTACTTC. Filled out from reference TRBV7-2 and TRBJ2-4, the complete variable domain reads GAGVSQSPSNKVTEKGKDVELRCDPISGHTALYWYRQSLGQGLEFLIYFQGNSAPDKSGLPSDRFSAERTGGSVSTLTIQRTQQEDSAVYLCASSPSPGTLGNIQYFGAGTRLSVL.

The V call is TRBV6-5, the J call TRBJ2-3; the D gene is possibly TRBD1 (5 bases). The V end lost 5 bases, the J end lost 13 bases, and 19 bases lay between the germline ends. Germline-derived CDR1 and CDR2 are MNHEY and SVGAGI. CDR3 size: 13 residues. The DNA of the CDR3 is TGTGCCAGCAGTCGTAACAGGTTAGGTTTCGAGTATTTT. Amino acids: CASSRNRLGFEYF.

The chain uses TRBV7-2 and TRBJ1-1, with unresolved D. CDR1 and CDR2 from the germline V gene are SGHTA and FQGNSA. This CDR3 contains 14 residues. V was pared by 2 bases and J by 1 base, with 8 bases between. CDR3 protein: CASSLFAGNTEAFF. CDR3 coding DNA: TGTGCCAGCAGCTTATTTGCAGGGAACACTGAAGCTTTCTTT.

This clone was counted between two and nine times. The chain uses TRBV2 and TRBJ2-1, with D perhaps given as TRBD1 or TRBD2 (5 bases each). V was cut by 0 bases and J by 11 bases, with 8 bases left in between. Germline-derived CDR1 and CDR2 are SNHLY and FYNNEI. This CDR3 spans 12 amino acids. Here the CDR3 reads CASSEAGDKQFF. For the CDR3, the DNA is TGTGCCAGCAGTGAAGCGGGGGATAAGCAGTTCTTC.

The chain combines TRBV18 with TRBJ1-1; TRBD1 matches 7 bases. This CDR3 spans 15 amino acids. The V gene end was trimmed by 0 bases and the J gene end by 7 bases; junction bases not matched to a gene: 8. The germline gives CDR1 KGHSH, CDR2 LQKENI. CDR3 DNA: TGTGCCAGCTCACCACCGCTTCGACAGGGCGGTGAAGCTTTCTTT. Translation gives CASSPPLRQGGEAFF.

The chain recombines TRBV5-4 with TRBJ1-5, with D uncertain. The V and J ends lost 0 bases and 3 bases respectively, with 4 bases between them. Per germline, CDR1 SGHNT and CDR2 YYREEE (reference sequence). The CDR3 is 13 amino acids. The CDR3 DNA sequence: TGTGCCAGCAGCTTGGGGGACAATCAGCCCCAGCATTTT. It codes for CASSLGDNQPQHF.

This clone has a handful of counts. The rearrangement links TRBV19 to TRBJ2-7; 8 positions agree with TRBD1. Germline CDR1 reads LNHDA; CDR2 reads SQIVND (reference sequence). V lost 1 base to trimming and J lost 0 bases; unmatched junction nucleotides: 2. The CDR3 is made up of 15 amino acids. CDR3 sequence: CASSIGTGSSYEQYF. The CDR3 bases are TGTGCCAGTAGTATAGGGACAGGGAGCTCCTACGAGCAGTACTTC. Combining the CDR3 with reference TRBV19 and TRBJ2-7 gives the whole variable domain DGGITQSPKYLFRKEGQNVTLSCEQNLNHDAMYWYRQDPGQGLRLIYYSQIVNDFQKGDIAEGYSVSREKKESFPLTVTSAQKNPTAFYLCASSIGTGSSYEQYFGPGTRLTVT.

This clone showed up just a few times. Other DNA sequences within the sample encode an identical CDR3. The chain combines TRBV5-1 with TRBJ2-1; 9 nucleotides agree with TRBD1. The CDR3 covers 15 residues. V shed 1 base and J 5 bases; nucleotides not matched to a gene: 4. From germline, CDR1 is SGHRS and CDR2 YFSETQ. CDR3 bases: TGCGCCAGCAGCTTGTCGGGACAGGGCGACAATGAGCAGTTCTTC. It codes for CASSLSGQGDNEQFF.

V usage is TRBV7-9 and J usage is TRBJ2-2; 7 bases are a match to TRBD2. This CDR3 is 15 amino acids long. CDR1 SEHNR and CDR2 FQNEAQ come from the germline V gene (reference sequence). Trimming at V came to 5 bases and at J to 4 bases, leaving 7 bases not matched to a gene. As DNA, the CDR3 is TGTGCCAGCAGCCGGGGGGAAGGGGCCACCGGGGAGCTGTTTTTT. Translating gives CASSRGEGATGELFF.

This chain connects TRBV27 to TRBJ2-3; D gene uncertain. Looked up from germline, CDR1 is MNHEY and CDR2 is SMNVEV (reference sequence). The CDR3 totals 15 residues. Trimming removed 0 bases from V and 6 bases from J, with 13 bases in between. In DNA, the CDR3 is TGTGCCAGCAGTTTATCGATCCCGACGAGGGATACGCAGTATTTT. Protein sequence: CASSLSIPTRDTQYF.

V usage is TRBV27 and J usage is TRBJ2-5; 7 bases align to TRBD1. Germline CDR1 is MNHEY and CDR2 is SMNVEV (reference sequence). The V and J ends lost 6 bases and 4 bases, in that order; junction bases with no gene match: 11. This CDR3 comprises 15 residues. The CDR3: CASRSLLGGAETQYF. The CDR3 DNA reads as TGTGCCAGCAGATCACTCCTAGGGGGCGCAGAGACCCAGTACTTC.